The 27 T cell receptor beta chains listed next were all sequenced from one sample in a study of T-cell reconstitution after alpha-beta-depleted transplantation in children. The TCRbeta library was prepared with unique molecular identifiers. TCRdb recomputed calls from the PCR reads with MiXCR, one row per CDR3 protein. The repertoire has roughly 100,000 distinct CDR3 sequences, 4.5% to 7.5% of them found once; the top ten carry around 5.6%. Sequencing used PBMCs, mostly from graft donor cells, obtained 60 days after TCRalphabeta/CD19-depleted stem cell transplant. These receptors were taken from a female patient between 2 and 15 years old who had a stem cell transplant for Fanconi anemia, so the T cells may come from the graft donor.

In its sample, this clonotype was seen many times. The chain is built from TRBV2 and TRBJ2-3; 7 positions agree with TRBD2. This CDR3 region has 14 residues. The V and J ends lost 4 bases and 2 bases, in that order; junction bases with no gene match: 3. Germline V CDR1 and CDR2: SNHLY, FYNNEI. CDR3 amino acids: CASSVGRTTDTQYF. CDR3 sequence (DNA): TGTGCCAGCAGTGTCGGGAGGACCACAGATACGCAGTATTTT.

This clonotype has at least ten counts. The J gene is TRBJ2-4, the V gene TRBV12-3 or TRBV12-4; 7 positions agree with TRBD1. This CDR3 has 17 residues. Unmatched junction bases numbered 13, after V lost 8 bases and J lost 0 bases. The CDR3 is CASGRDRRRGAKNIQYF. In DNA, the CDR3 is TGTGCCAGCGGCCGGGACAGACGACGAGGAGCCAAAAACATTCAGTACTTC.

This clonotype showed up many times. This chain uses TRBV6-2 or TRBV6-3 with TRBJ2-7; 7 positions match TRBD1. The trim removed 4 bases at V and 3 bases at J, leaving 3 bases unmatched. Germline CDR1 MNHEY, CDR2 SVGEGT. The CDR3 spans 13 residues. The chain's CDR3 is CASSSGTVYEQYF. The CDR3 region has the DNA TGTGCCAGCAGTTCCGGGACAGTCTACGAGCAGTACTTC.

Ten or more counts support this clonotype. The CDR3, as DNA: TGCGCCAGCAGCTTGAGATCGATAGTAAACACCGGGGAGCTGTTTTTT. Protein: CASSLRSIVNTGELFF. The J gene is TRBJ2-2, the V gene TRBV5-1; D remains unclear. Germline CDR1 is SGHRS and CDR2 is YFSETQ. V lost 1 base and J 2 bases, leaving 12 bases between the germline ends. The CDR3 totals 16 residues.

In this sample, this clonotype turned up many times. The V and J genes are TRBV27 and TRBJ2-7; possibly TRBD2 for D (5 bases). The CDR3 is 13 amino acids. Germline assignment: CDR1 MNHEY and CDR2 SMNVEV (reference sequence). Trimming left V 0 bases short and J 3 bases short, with 6 bases between. CDR3 in amino acids: CASSLSGDYEQYF. DNA for the CDR3: TGTGCCAGCAGTTTATCCGGGGACTACGAGCAGTACTTC.

The J gene is TRBJ1-6, the V gene TRBV12-3 or TRBV12-4, with D uncertain. This CDR3 spans 13 amino acids. Between the trimmed V and J ends, which lost 5 bases and 13 bases, there was a span of 15 bases. In nucleotides, the CDR3 is TGTGCCAGCAGTCAGGACGGGGTAAGGCCCCTCCACTTT. Its protein product is CASSQDGVRPLHF.

The sample holds many counts of this clonotype. Written as DNA, the CDR3 is TGTGCCAGCAGCAAAGCGCCCAGGGGAGATGGCAATGAGCAGTTCTTC. It encodes CASSKAPRGDGNEQFF. The chain is built from TRBV21-1 and TRBJ2-1; the tabulated D call, TRBD1, remains unverified against the DNA. TRBV21-1 is termed a pseudogene. The CDR3 sequence is 16 residues long.

This clonotype has more than one count but fewer than ten. V gene TRBV30 combines with J gene TRBJ1-1, with D maybe TRBD1 (6 bases). Germline lookup yields CDR1 GTSNPN and CDR2 SVGIG (reference sequence). The germline V and J ends were trimmed by 3 bases and 4 bases, with 27 bases remaining between them. The CDR3 contains 18 residues. CDR3 sequence (DNA): TGTGCCTGGAGGTTACAGGGAAAAGGTCCCCACCGAAGCACTGAAGCTTTCTTT. It yields the protein CAWRLQGKGPHRSTEAFF.

The chain has TRBV11-2 and TRBJ2-7; 10 nucleotides align to TRBD1. Germline V gives CDR1 SGHAT, CDR2 FQNNGV. The CDR3 has 16 amino acids. V trimming: 3 bases; J trimming: 5 bases; junction bases outside the gene matches: 10. The CDR3 reads CASSFRGRTGGDEQYF. CDR3 DNA sequence: TGTGCCAGCAGCTTTAGAGGTCGGACAGGGGGGGACGAGCAGTACTTC.

A word on this clonotype: A much bigger clone sits one base away, suggesting this may be a read error. CDR3 nucleotide sequence: TGTGCCACCAGTGATTGGCCGTTTGTCGACACCGGGGAGCTGTTTTTT. This codes for CATSDWPFVDTGELFF. The chain joins TRBV24-1 to TRBJ2-2; D gene ambiguous. The CDR3 extends over 16 amino acids. Per germline, CDR1 KGHDR and CDR2 SFDVKD. With 2 bases removed from V and 3 bases from J, the gap between germline ends came to 12 bases.

This clonotype was seen ten or more times. The gene calls are TRBV12-3 or TRBV12-4 and TRBJ2-7, with D possibly being TRBD1 or TRBD2 (6 bases each). This CDR3 region has 14 residues. V was shortened by 7 bases and J by 3 bases, with 16 bases between the two germline ends. In nucleotides, the CDR3 is TGTGCCAGCACACAGACTGGGGGGCTCTACGAGCAGTACTTC. It yields the protein CASTQTGGLYEQYF.

This clonotype was found many times. This rearrangement joins TRBV7-9 to TRBJ2-7, with TRBD1 identical over 7 bases. This CDR3 contains 14 residues. Losses at the gene ends were 1 base for V and 3 bases for J; bases not matched to a gene: 3. Germline V gives CDR1 SEHNR, CDR2 FQNEAQ (reference sequence). CDR3 in amino acids: CASSLGNRGYEQYF. The DNA for the CDR3 is TGTGCCAGCAGCTTAGGAAACAGGGGCTACGAGCAGTACTTC.

This clonotype was seen many times. The chain recombines TRBV5-1 with TRBJ1-2; 9 bases are a match to TRBD1. V trimming: 4 bases; J trimming: 7 bases; junction bases outside the gene matches: 8. Germline CDR1 reads SGHRS; CDR2 reads YFSETQ. This CDR3 has 14 amino acids. The CDR3 protein is CASSPLRDRAGYTF. Here the CDR3 DNA reads TGCGCCAGCAGCCCCCTTAGGGACAGGGCTGGCTACACCTTC.

This clonotype has ten or more counts. The V call is TRBV12-3 or TRBV12-4, the J call TRBJ2-4; TRBD2 is a possible D gene (6 bases). This CDR3 spans 17 amino acids. The ends were cut back, 3 bases at V and 0 bases at J, with 15 bases in the middle. CDR3 bases: TGTGCCAGCAGTTTCTTTGTCCCGGGACTAGCCAAAAACATTCAGTACTTC. Its protein product is CASSFFVPGLAKNIQYF.

The J gene is TRBJ2-1, the V gene TRBV30, with 8 bases lining up with TRBD2. The CDR3 sequence is 14 residues long. Germline V lookup: CDR1 GTSNPN, CDR2 SVGIG (reference sequence). J gave up 7 bases and V 5 bases, and 10 bases lay outside the gene matches. The CDR3 sequence: CAWGTRESWNEQFF. The CDR3 DNA reads as TGTGCCTGGGGGACTAGAGAGTCCTGGAATGAGCAGTTCTTC.

This clonotype has ten or more counts. The genes are TRBV20-1 and TRBJ2-2, with D hard to call. Germline CDR1 is DFQATT and CDR2 is SNEGSKA (reference sequence). This CDR3 region has 13 residues. V dropped 2 bases and J dropped 4 bases, with 8 bases sitting between them. The CDR3 coding sequence is TGCAGTGCTAGACCTGCTAGCACCGGGGAGCTGTTTTTT. This codes for CSARPASTGELFF.

The sample holds a few counts of this clonotype. V usage is TRBV14 and J usage is TRBJ2-3, with 12 positions matching TRBD2. The V gene's germline CDR1 is SGHDN and CDR2 FVKESK. CDR3 length: 18 amino acids. The ends lost 6 bases at V and 4 bases at J; junction bases unmatched: 14. CDR3 in amino acids: CASSKGSAGLAGSDTQYF. The CDR3 nucleotides are TGTGCCAGCAGTAAGGGGTCTGCCGGACTAGCGGGATCAGATACGCAGTATTTT.

The sample holds many counts of this clonotype. This chain joins TRBV21-1 and TRBJ2-5. TRBV21-1 is assigned pseudogene status. The CDR3 covers 16 residues. The CDR3 loop is CASSSPTRPGVETQYF. CDR3 nucleotides: TGTGCCAGCAGCTCCCCGACGAGACCTGGGGTAGAGACCCAGTACTTC.

The chain employs TRBV9 and TRBJ2-7; D perhaps matches TRBD1 (6 bases). Trimming took 4 bases from V and 5 from J, leaving 25 bases between them. Germline assignment: CDR1 SGDLS and CDR2 YYNGEE. This CDR3 region has 17 residues. The CDR3 DNA follows: TGTGCCAGCAGCCCCCAAGACCTGGGGGCGATCTTTAACGAGCAGTACTTC. Translation gives CASSPQDLGAIFNEQYF.

Written as DNA, the CDR3 is TGTGCCAGCGTTCGGCAGACAGTTAGCAATCAGCCCCAGCATTTT. It specifies CASVRQTVSNQPQHF. The chain combines TRBV18 with TRBJ1-5; possibly TRBD1 for D (5 bases). The CDR3 totals 15 residues. The V end was cut by 8 bases, the J end by 0 bases, with 14 bases between. The germline V gene encodes CDR1 KGHSH and CDR2 LQKENI.

The chain joins TRBV7-3 to TRBJ2-1, with TRBD2 identical over 11 bases. The CDR3 extends over 15 amino acids. Germline assignment: CDR1 SGHTA and CDR2 FQGTGA. J was trimmed by 6 bases and V by 5 bases; bases with no gene match: 6. Here the CDR3 reads CASSPRTSGPNEQFF. CDR3 DNA: TGTGCCAGCAGCCCCCGGACTAGCGGGCCCAATGAGCAGTTCTTC.

Regarding this clonotype: This sequence may be a read error, since a much larger clone differs from it by one base. The chain recombines TRBV19 with TRBJ2-1; D is possibly TRBD1 (5 bases). With 6 bases removed from V and 0 bases from J, the gap between germline ends came to 18 bases. The germline V gene encodes CDR1 LNHDA and CDR2 SQIVND (reference sequence). CDR3 size: 17 residues. The CDR3 spells CASRDTVGYSSYNEQFF. DNA of the CDR3: TGTGCCAGTAGGGACACAGTGGGCTATAGCTCCTACAATGAGCAGTTCTTC.

V is TRBV5-1 and J is TRBJ2-7; no clear D. V was pared by 1 base and J by 6 bases, with 14 bases between. The CDR3 runs to 14 residues. The germline V gene has CDR1 SGHRS and CDR2 YFSETQ. CDR3 region: CASSLQSNTGEQYF. CDR3 sequence (DNA): TGCGCCAGCAGCTTGCAATCAAACACGGGCGAGCAGTACTTC. The whole variable domain, remainder taken from reference TRBV5-1 and TRBJ2-7, is KAGVTQTPRYLIKTRGQQVTLSCSPISGHRSVSWYQQTPGQGLQFLFEYFSETQRNKGNFPGRFSGRQFSNSRSEMNVSTLELGDSALYLCASSLQSNTGEQYFGPGTRLTVT.

The chain combines TRBV20-1 with TRBJ1-1, with D possibly being TRBD1 (6 bases). Trimming removed 6 bases at V and 4 bases at J, with 18 bases between. CDR1 and CDR2 from the germline V gene are DFQATT and SNEGSKA (reference sequence). CDR3 size: 14 residues. The CDR3, as DNA: TGCAGTGCAGGACGGCCAGGGGAACCCACTGAAGCTTTCTTT. Translation gives CSAGRPGEPTEAFF.

This clonotype was found many times. The chain combines TRBV4-2 with TRBJ2-5; D tentatively fits TRBD1 or TRBD2 (5 bases each). CDR1 is LGHNA, CDR2 YNFKEQ, per germline. The CDR3 consists of 16 residues. The germline V and J ends were trimmed by 0 bases and 5 bases, with 16 bases remaining between them. The DNA of the CDR3 is TGTGCCAGCAGCCAAGATCGGGGCTCGGGCCGGGAGACCCAGTACTTC. It encodes CASSQDRGSGRETQYF.

This clonotype has more than one count but fewer than ten. The V gene is TRBV5-1, the J gene TRBJ2-5, with D perhaps being TRBD1 or TRBD2 (5 bases each). V was cut by 0 bases and J by 4 bases, with 10 bases left in between. CDR3 length: 14 residues. The germline gives CDR1 SGHRS, CDR2 YFSETQ. The CDR3 DNA follows: TGCGCCAGCAGCTTGGAGGCAGGGAGAGAGACCCAGTACTTC. Amino acid sequence: CASSLEAGRETQYF.

This clonotype was seen ten or more times. This chain joins TRBV2 and TRBJ2-3; D possibly corresponds to TRBD1 (6 bases). This CDR3 spans 15 amino acids. Germline V CDR1 and CDR2: SNHLY, FYNNEI. Trimming removed 6 bases from V and 2 bases from J, with 15 bases in between. CDR3 sequence reads: CASRQWTDDTDTQYF. CDR3 nucleotides: TGTGCCAGCAGACAGTGGACAGATGACACAGATACGCAGTATTTT.